This T cell receptor beta chain originates from a study of T cells in Graves' hyperthyroidism and ophthalmopathy. With 0 bases removed from V and 2 bases from J, the gap between germline ends came to 17 bases. Germline loops: CDR1 DFQATT, CDR2 SNEGSKA (reference sequence). CDR3 length: 16 amino acids. General study results and limits: From stable hyperthyroidism, ophthalmopathy was set apart by a 13 V-J model. In the blood, most expanded thyroid clonotypes above 0.001 appeared as well. The model anticipated ophthalmopathy a median approximately 6.6 months pre-onset.

Duration under 3 months, a NOSPECS grade of at least 4, and a Clinical Activity Score of at least 3 characterized the ophthalmopathy patients. The source material, RNA transcripts, was used to amplify TCR beta CDR3 regions. First-round RT-PCR of the TCR CDR3 relied on the HTBI primer set. TCRdb reanalysed the multiplex PCR reads using MiXCR and keeps one entry per CDR3 protein. The sample lists hundreds of thousands of distinct CDR3 sequences, more than 20% occurring once. This clonotype was seen more than once but under ten times. Antigen: not known. Sequencing was performed on blood. This TCR derives from a young man with Graves' ophthalmopathy. The chain links TRBV20-1 to TRBJ2-7; tentatively, D is TRBD1 (6 bases). Here the CDR3 reads CSARDPRGRKPYEQYF. CDR3 DNA sequence: TGCAGTGCTAGAGATCCTAGGGGGAGAAAGCCCTACGAGCAGTACTTC.